This TCR beta chain was sequenced for a study of OX40 agonist ivuxolimab in advanced cancers. Systemic immunosuppression or autoimmune disease history was grounds to exclude patients. Comment on this clone: Its matching antigen is unknown.

Study findings and constraints: Circulating CD4+ and CD8+ T cells showed clonal expansion by week 6 at 0.1 to 3.0 mg/kg.

Profiling relied on immunoSEQ multiplex PCR, and the TCRdb table lists in-frame clones only, not all of them. This table holds about 94,000 clones, roughly 95% found once. Germline V gene data show CDR1 as SGHTA and CDR2 as FQGNSA. This CDR3 has 12 amino acids. V lost 1 base to trimming and J lost 5 bases, with 3 bases between them. This TCR was recovered from an adult with an advanced solid tumor such as melanoma, head and neck, liver or kidney cancer. The sequencing used CD4+ or CD8+ T cells sorted from blood, collected in a trial of the OX40 agonist ivuxolimab. The chain joins TRBV7-2 to TRBJ1-5; D is undetermined. The CDR3 loop reads CASSLGHQPQHF. The CDR3 nucleotides read TGTGCCAGCAGCTTAGGACATCAGCCCCAGCATTTT.